These 23 T cell receptor beta chains originate from one sample sequenced in a study of T cell responses to AZD1222 COVID-19 vaccine. Libraries were prepared by immunoSEQ multiplex PCR; TCRdb keeps only in-frame clonotypes and omits some of them. The profile shows 100,000 to 140,000 clones, roughly 90% of them singletons. The sequenced sample was peripheral blood, obtained on day 0 of AZD1222 vaccination. These receptors all stem from an adult in good health.

This rearrangement joins TRBV13 to TRBJ2-5; 12 bases are a match to TRBD2. With 5 bases clipped from V and 1 base from J, the junction kept 2 bases outside the gene matches. The CDR3 is made up of 15 amino acids. CDR1 PRHDT and CDR2 FYEKMQ come from the germline V gene (reference sequence). This CDR3 is CASSPSGRAQETQYF. CDR3 nucleotides: TGTGCCAGCAGCCCTAGCGGGAGGGCCCAAGAGACCCAGTACTTC.

The rearrangement links TRBV4-1 to TRBJ1-3; 9 bases match TRBD1. The V segment lost 4 bases and the J segment 4 bases; nucleotides outside the gene matches: 5. Per germline, CDR1 MGHRA and CDR2 YSYEKL. CDR3 length: 15 amino acids. The CDR3 DNA reads TGCGCCAGCAGCCCGCGGACAGGGGCCGGAAACACCATATATTTT. Amino acid sequence: CASSPRTGAGNTIYF.

V and J are TRBV5-1 and TRBJ1-6; D may be TRBD1 (5 bases). V dropped 3 bases and J dropped 5 bases, with 15 bases sitting between them. The CDR3 totals 16 residues. Germline V gene sequence: CDR1 SGHRS, CDR2 YFSETQ. DNA for the CDR3: TGCGCCAGCAGCTCCCCCGAGCAGGGCGATAATTCACCCCTCCACTTT. Its translation: CASSSPEQGDNSPLHF.

CDR3 region: CASSVSWAGGTEAFF. The DNA for the CDR3 is TGTGCCAGCAGTGTATCCTGGGCAGGGGGAACTGAAGCTTTCTTT. The chain has TRBV28 and TRBJ1-1, with TRBD1 matching 7 bases. Germline-derived CDR1 and CDR2 are MDHEN and SYDVKM. This CDR3 is built from 15 residues. The J segment lost 5 bases and the V segment lost 5 bases, leaving 11 bases of the junction unmatched.

The chain is built from TRBV6-5 and TRBJ2-7; the D is unclear. Per germline, CDR1 MNHEY and CDR2 SVGAGI. The V end was cut by 0 bases, the J end by 4 bases, with 10 bases between. This CDR3 region has 14 residues. The chain's CDR3 is CASSYSTEGYEQYF. CDR3 nucleotide sequence: TGTGCCAGCAGTTACTCGACGGAAGGGTACGAGCAGTACTTC.

The rearrangement joins TRBV6-5 to TRBJ1-1; the D is unclear. Germline V gene lookup returns CDR1 MNHEY and CDR2 SVGAGI. Trimming shortened V by 4 bases and J by 1 base, and 10 bases separated the two germline ends. This CDR3 comprises 14 residues. The CDR3 DNA follows: TGTGCCAGCAGTTCCCGGACGGGGAACACTGAAGCTTTCTTT. Its translation is CASSSRTGNTEAFF.

The chain uses TRBV5-1 and TRBJ1-2; 7 bases are a match to TRBD1. V was pared by 1 base and J by 5 bases, with 11 bases of the junction left unmatched. The CDR3 length is 16 residues. Germline CDR1 reads SGHRS; CDR2 reads YFSETQ. CDR3 in amino acids: CASSLSETGSSYGYTF. CDR3 DNA sequence: TGCGCCAGCAGCTTGTCCGAGACAGGGTCTTCTTATGGCTACACCTTC.

The genes are TRBV25-1 and TRBJ1-5, with a possible D match to TRBD1 (5 bases). V gave up 3 bases and J gave up 3 bases, with 18 bases separating them. The CDR3 is 17 residues long. Germline CDR1 is MGHDK and CDR2 is SYGVNS. The CDR3 DNA sequence: TGTGCCAGCAGTGAGGGCAGGGAGTTGGTCCCCAATCAGCCCCAGCATTTT. This codes for CASSEGRELVPNQPQHF. Supplemented by reference TRBV25-1 and TRBJ1-5, the full variable domain reads EADIYQTPRYLVIGTGKKITLECSQTMGHDKMYWYQQDPGMELHLIHYSYGVNSTEKGDLSSESTVSRIRTEHFPLTLESARPSHTSQYLCASSEGRELVPNQPQHFGDGTRLSIL.

The V call is TRBV28, the J call TRBJ2-1; perhaps D is TRBD1 or TRBD2 (6 bases each). CDR3 length: 16 amino acids. V was trimmed by 5 bases and J by 6 bases, leaving 20 bases between them. Germline V lookup: CDR1 MDHEN, CDR2 SYDVKM. The CDR3 region is CASSPSRLGGGNEQFF. DNA of the CDR3: TGTGCCAGCAGTCCGAGTAGACTAGGGGGTGGCAATGAGCAGTTCTTC.

The chain recombines TRBV11-2 with TRBJ1-3, with D maybe TRBD1 (5 bases). The ends were cut back, 1 base at V and 0 bases at J, with 7 bases in the middle. Looked up from germline, CDR1 is SGHAT and CDR2 is FQNNGV. CDR3 size: 15 residues. CDR3 region: CASSLAGTSGNTIYF. The CDR3 DNA follows: TGTGCCAGCAGCTTAGCGGGGACCTCTGGAAACACCATATATTTT.

This clone has only one observation. The chain recombines TRBV7-9 with TRBJ1-5; D is ambiguous. CDR1 and CDR2 from the germline V gene are SEHNR and FQNEAQ (reference sequence). The CDR3 is 14 residues long. V was shortened by 1 base and J by 4 bases, with 8 bases between the two germline ends. The CDR3 DNA follows: TGTGCCAGCAGCTTAGGTAACAGTAATCAGCCCCAGCATTTT. Its protein product is CASSLGNSNQPQHF.

J is TRBJ2-2 and V is TRBV7-2, with 7 bases identical to TRBD2. CDR1 is SGHTA and CDR2 is FQGNSA in the germline V gene. The CDR3 has 14 amino acids. The V and J ends lost 2 bases and 7 bases, in that order; junction bases with no gene match: 4. CDR3 region: CASSLREGIGELFF. The DNA for the CDR3 is TGTGCCAGCAGCTTAAGGGAGGGTATCGGGGAGCTGTTTTTT. The full variable domain, completed using reference TRBV7-2 and TRBJ2-2, is GAGVSQSPSNKVTEKGKDVELRCDPISGHTALYWYRQSLGQGLEFLIYFQGNSAPDKSGLPSDRFSAERTGGSVSTLTIQRTQQEDSAVYLCASSLREGIGELFFGEGSRLTVL.

This chain joins TRBV6-5 and TRBJ1-5, with D unresolved. The CDR3 extends over 11 amino acids. CDR1 and CDR2 from the germline V gene are MNHEY and SVGAGI. V was pared by 8 bases and J by 3 bases, with 5 bases between. Written as DNA, the CDR3 is TGTGCCAGCGGAAACAATCAGCCCCAGCATTTT. It codes for CASGNNQPQHF.

The genes are TRBV7-2 and TRBJ1-5; D unclear. The CDR3 covers 14 residues. Trimming shortened V by 0 bases and J by 4 bases, and 7 bases separated the two germline ends. CDR1 and CDR2 (germline): SGHTA, FQGNSA. The CDR3 sequence: CASSLARQNQPQHF. The CDR3 coding sequence is TGTGCCAGCAGCTTAGCCCGACAAAATCAGCCCCAGCATTTT.

The rearrangement links TRBV7-2 to TRBJ1-5, with D tentatively TRBD1 (6 bases). In germline, CDR1 is SGHTA, CDR2 FQGNSA. V was pared by 1 base and J by 5 bases, with 15 bases between. The CDR3 length is 16 residues. The CDR3 DNA sequence: TGTGCCAGCAGCTTAGTGGGCAGGGGAGAGCATCAGCCCCAGCATTTT. It translates to CASSLVGRGEHQPQHF.

This clone was seen only a few times. The V call is TRBV19, the J call TRBJ1-5; no firm D call. Per germline, CDR1 LNHDA and CDR2 SQIVND (reference sequence). This CDR3 is 14 amino acids long. V was shortened by 7 bases and J by 0 bases, with 10 bases between the two germline ends. The CDR3 reads CASIRRYSNQPQHF. In DNA form, the CDR3 reads TGTGCCAGTATCAGGAGGTATAGCAATCAGCCCCAGCATTTT.

This chain links TRBV2 with TRBJ2-1; TRBD2 agrees at 8 bases. The ends lost 6 bases at V and 0 bases at J; junction bases unmatched: 4. This CDR3 region has 15 residues. The germline CDR1 and CDR2 sequences are SNHLY and FYNNEI. The CDR3 DNA reads as TGTGCCAGCAGGGATCTAGCGGGCTCCTACAATGAGCAGTTCTTC. It encodes CASRDLAGSYNEQFF. Filled out from reference TRBV2 and TRBJ2-1, the complete variable domain reads EPEVTQTPSHQVTQMGQEVILRCVPISNHLYFYWYRQILGQKVEFLVSFYNNEISEKSEIFDDQFSVERPDGSNFTLKIRSTKLEDSAMYFCASRDLAGSYNEQFFGPGTRLTVL.

The chain employs TRBV4-2 and TRBJ2-7; 11 bases match TRBD2. V lost 1 base to trimming and J lost 0 bases; unmatched junction nucleotides: 2. This CDR3 is 16 amino acids long. Per the germline V gene, CDR1 is LGHNA and CDR2 is YNFKEQ. The CDR3 DNA follows: TGTGCCAGCAGCCAAGGAGGGACTAGCGGCTCCTACGAGCAGTACTTC. Amino acid sequence: CASSQGGTSGSYEQYF.

This sequence joins TRBV28 and TRBJ1-5; 11 bases match TRBD1. From germline, CDR1 is MDHEN and CDR2 SYDVKM. V was clipped by 0 bases and J by 2 bases; unmatched bases: 6. CDR3 length: 18 residues. The CDR3, as DNA: TGTGCCAGCAGTTTATGGTGGACAGGGGGCGCCGGCAATCAGCCCCAGCATTTT. Encoded protein: CASSLWWTGGAGNQPQHF.

The chain employs TRBV10-1 and TRBJ2-1; D unresolved. The CDR3 has 16 amino acids. Deletions cut 0 bases from V and 0 bases from J, with 9 bases between. The germline CDR1 and CDR2 sequences are WNHNN and SYGVQD (reference sequence). CDR3 coding DNA: TGCGCCAGCAGTGAGTCAAGCCGCAGCTCCTACAATGAGCAGTTCTTC. Its translation: CASSESSRSSYNEQFF.

The chain couples TRBV6-5 to TRBJ2-1; D possibly uses TRBD1 or TRBD2 (5 bases each). CDR3 length equals 15 residues. Germline values: CDR1 MNHEY, CDR2 SVGAGI. V lost 6 bases and J 3 bases, leaving 15 bases between the germline ends. CDR3 coding DNA: TGTGCCAGCAGCCAAACGGGTGGGGGCTACAATGAGCAGTTCTTC. Amino acids: CASSQTGGGYNEQFF.

This clone was detected only a few times. The rearrangement uses TRBV11-2 and TRBJ2-7; D might be TRBD1 (6 bases). The germline V and J ends were trimmed by 5 bases and 7 bases, with 18 bases remaining between them. This CDR3 spans 14 amino acids. The germline V gene encodes CDR1 SGHAT and CDR2 FQNNGV. This chain's CDR3 is CASSDLQGTMEQYF. Written as DNA, the CDR3 is TGTGCCAGCAGCGATCTACAGGGTACGATGGAGCAGTACTTC. Together with reference TRBV11-2 and TRBJ2-7, the CDR3 gives the full variable domain: EAGVAQSPRYKIIEKRQSVAFWCNPISGHATLYWYQQILGQGPKLLIQFQNNGVVDDSQLPKDRFSAERLKGVDSTLKIQPAKLEDSAVYLCASSDLQGTMEQYFGPGTRLTVT.

The chain carries TRBV29-1 and TRBJ2-3; no clear D gene. Germline V gene sequence: CDR1 SQVTM, CDR2 ANQGSEA. This CDR3 region has 13 residues. The CDR3 nucleotides are TGCACCTATTCTGTCGTGGCTCCCGGAACGCAGTATTTT. Encoded protein: CTYSVVAPGTQYF.